The 15 T cell receptor beta chains below were found in one sample sequenced in a study of blood T cell repertoires in COVID-19. Clones were read by immunoSEQ multiplex PCR, and TCRdb kept only the in-frame ones, dropping some. The sample carries 450,000 or so clones, approximately 91% recorded once. The sample was peripheral blood. The receptors derive from a woman in her thirties or forties with COVID-19, enrolled during active disease.

V usage is TRBV24-1 and J usage is TRBJ1-5; 11 nucleotides line up with TRBD1. The CDR3 loop spans 15 amino acids. V lost 6 bases to trimming and J lost 6 bases; unmatched junction nucleotides: 6. Germline CDR1 is KGHDR and CDR2 is SFDVKD. CDR3 residues: CATSPGQGVSQPQHF. The CDR3 DNA reads as TGTGCCACCAGTCCGGGACAGGGGGTAAGTCAGCCCCAGCATTTT.

The chain is built from TRBV7-6 and TRBJ1-4, with TRBD1 matching over 10 bases. The length of the CDR3 is 17 residues. V lost 2 bases, J lost 6 bases, and 9 bases stayed unmatched. Germline loops: CDR1 SGHVS, CDR2 FNYEAQ. CDR3 sequence: CASSLSKAGTGDEKLFF. The CDR3 nucleotides read TGTGCCAGCAGCTTAAGTAAGGCCGGGACAGGGGATGAAAAACTGTTTTTT.

This clone was picked up one time. The V and J genes are TRBV6-5 and TRBJ1-5; D gene ambiguous. Per the germline V gene, CDR1 is MNHEY and CDR2 is SVGAGI. The CDR3 covers 11 residues. Trimming took 7 bases from V and 7 from J, leaving 8 bases between them. CDR3 loop: CASISGQPQHF. CDR3 sequence (DNA): TGTGCCAGCATCTCCGGGCAGCCCCAGCATTTT.

The chain recombines TRBV7-9 with TRBJ2-5; a weak D match, TRBD2 (5 bases). The germline V gene encodes CDR1 SEHNR and CDR2 FQNEAQ (reference sequence). This CDR3 contains 14 residues. V lost 2 bases to trimming and J lost 5 bases, with 12 bases between them. For the CDR3, the DNA is TGTGCCAGCAGCTTACCGGGGATGGGGGAGACCCAGTACTTC. This translates into CASSLPGMGETQYF.

Here the CDR3 reads CASSFMAGKGYGYTF. The CDR3 DNA sequence: TGTGCCAGCAGTTTTATGGCAGGGAAAGGCTATGGCTACACCTTC. This chain links TRBV28 with TRBJ1-2; D perhaps matches TRBD1 (5 bases). Germline-derived CDR1 and CDR2 are MDHEN and SYDVKM. CDR3 size: 15 residues. V lost 3 bases to trimming and J lost 4 bases, with 15 bases between them.

This sequence joins TRBV4-1 and TRBJ1-1; D not certain. The ends were cut back, 0 bases at V and 3 bases at J, with 8 bases in the middle. The germline V gene encodes CDR1 MGHRA and CDR2 YSYEKL. There are 14 residues in the CDR3. The CDR3 DNA follows: TGCGCCAGCAGCCAAGATCGGGTCTACACTGAAGCTTTCTTT. Translation: CASSQDRVYTEAFF.

This rearrangement joins TRBV7-3 to TRBJ2-4, with D hard to call. Germline CDR1 reads SGHTA; CDR2 reads FQGTGA. Between the trimmed V and J ends, which lost 2 bases and 0 bases, there was a span of 5 bases. The CDR3 extends over 14 amino acids. The chain's CDR3 is CASSLGGAKNIQYF. The DNA for the CDR3 is TGTGCCAGCAGCTTAGGCGGAGCCAAAAACATTCAGTACTTC.

The V and J genes are TRBV10-3 and TRBJ2-1; 9 bases align to TRBD1. Germline CDR1 reads ENHRY; CDR2 reads SYGVKD. V lost 4 bases and J lost 4; bases outside the gene matches: 8. This CDR3 has 16 amino acids. The CDR3: CAISVAGQGSYNEQFF. The CDR3 nucleotides are TGTGCCATCAGTGTTGCCGGACAGGGGTCATACAATGAGCAGTTCTTC.

The gene calls are TRBV30 and TRBJ2-7, with TRBD2 identical over 8 bases. The CDR3 is 15 amino acids. Germline V CDR1 and CDR2: GTSNPN, SVGIG (reference sequence). The chain's CDR3 is CAAGPRGGTSYEQYF. In DNA, the CDR3 is TGTGCGGCGGGTCCCAGGGGCGGGACTAGCTACGAGCAGTACTTC. The complete variable domain, with remaining parts taken from reference TRBV30 and TRBJ2-7, reads SQTIHQWPATLVQPVGSPLSLECTVEGTSNPNLYWYRQAAGRGLQLLFYSVGIGQISSEVPQNLSASRPQDRQFILSSKKLLLSDSGFYLCAAGPRGGTSYEQYFGPGTRLTVT.

To note about this clone: An end of the junction differs from the germline gene, which may be a read error. The chain joins TRBV15 to TRBJ1-1; 8 bases are a match to TRBD1. Per germline, CDR1 LNHNV and CDR2 YYDKDF (reference sequence). The CDR3 extends over 14 amino acids. Written as DNA, the CDR3 is TGTGCCACCAGCAGACAGGGGGCCAACAATGAAGCTTTCTTT. Its translation: CATSRQGANNEAFF.

V gene TRBV28 combines with J gene TRBJ1-1, with 7 positions matching TRBD1. The V and J ends lost 5 bases and 5 bases, in that order; junction bases with no gene match: 11. The CDR3 sequence is 15 residues long. Germline assignment: CDR1 MDHEN and CDR2 SYDVKM. This chain's CDR3 is CASSPRTGLGTEAFF. In nucleotides, the CDR3 is TGTGCCAGCAGTCCCCGGACAGGCCTGGGGACTGAAGCTTTCTTT.

The chain employs TRBV7-3 and TRBJ1-1; a weak D match, TRBD1 (6 bases). The germline gives CDR1 SGHTA, CDR2 FQGTGA. V lost 5 bases to trimming and J lost 4 bases, with 14 bases between them. The CDR3 totals 14 residues. CDR3 DNA: TGTGCCAGCAGCCAAACAGGGTCTAGCACTGAAGCTTTCTTT. Amino acid sequence: CASSQTGSSTEAFF.

The genes are TRBV14 and TRBJ2-3, with 8 nucleotides matching TRBD2. The CDR3 has 18 amino acids. V lost 4 bases to trimming and J lost 1 base; unmatched junction nucleotides: 13. Per germline, CDR1 SGHDN and CDR2 FVKESK. The CDR3 sequence: CASSPFFGTGRGTDTQYF. The CDR3 bases are TGTGCCAGCAGCCCATTTTTCGGTACCGGGAGGGGCACAGATACGCAGTATTTT.

This clone showed up just a few times. The chain carries TRBV18 and TRBJ1-1; the D gene is possibly TRBD1 (6 bases). The germline gives CDR1 KGHSH, CDR2 LQKENI. There are 13 residues in the CDR3. V lost 11 bases and J lost 4, with 17 bases in between. In DNA, the CDR3 is TGTGCCGGCAGGGGACAAGGGGGCACTGAAGCTTTCTTT. Its translation: CAGRGQGGTEAFF.

The chain employs TRBV24-1 and TRBJ2-5; TRBD1 might be the D (6 bases). The CDR3 has 15 amino acids. With 4 bases removed from V and 1 base from J, the gap between germline ends came to 12 bases. The germline CDR1 and CDR2 sequences are KGHDR and SFDVKD. DNA for the CDR3: TGTGCCACCAGTGAAGCAACAGGGTTCCAAGAGACCCAGTACTTC. Translated, it gives CATSEATGFQETQYF.